This T cell receptor (beta chain) was observed in a study of OX40 agonist ivuxolimab in advanced cancers. Assay: immunoSEQ multiplex PCR; the TCRdb copy retains only in-frame clones and omits some. In the table there are more than 45,000 clones, about nine tenths of which are singletons. Germline V gives CDR1 PRHDT, CDR2 FYEKMQ (reference sequence). The ends lost 5 bases at V and 7 bases at J; junction bases unmatched: 10. The CDR3 consists of 15 residues. Autoimmune disease history or systemic immunosuppression barred patients. This receptor was identified in an adult with an advanced solid tumor such as melanoma, head and neck, liver or kidney cancer. This chain connects TRBV13 to TRBJ2-3; 9 nucleotides agree with TRBD1. This material consisted of CD4+ or CD8+ T cells sorted from blood, taken in a trial of the OX40 agonist ivuxolimab. This chain's CDR3 is CASSPEGQGRNTQYF. Here the CDR3 DNA reads TGTGCCAGCAGCCCAGAAGGACAGGGGAGGAATACGCAGTATTTT.